Listed below are T cell receptor beta chains from one sample, sequenced in a study of a mutant IDH1 vaccine in newly diagnosed glioma. These receptors have no known antigen. The method was immunoSEQ multiplex PCR; TCRdb's version includes in-frame clones alone and lacks a portion of them. The sample records roughly 70,000 clones, under 90% being singletons. This material consisted of PBMCs, taken from a glioma patient whose treatment included an IDH1 peptide vaccine. The source of these receptors is a man aged 18 to 29 with glioma. CDR3s include the opening cysteine and the closing phenylalanine or tryptophan. A D gene is named only where the DNA matches it firmly. Some rows have no size entry. The others give once, few or many, or a class for an expanded clone.

>-|TRBV4-2|TRBD1|TRBJ1-1
TGTGCCAGCAGCCAACAGGGGGGGAACACTGAAGCTTTCTTT
CASSQQGGNTEAFF
>-|TRBV7-9|-|TRBJ2-7
TGTGCCAGCAGCGGAACAGGGTACGAGCAGTACTTC
CASSGTGYEQYF
>-|TRBV28|-|TRBJ2-7
TGTGCCAGCAGTTCTTTTCCTAAGGAGCAGTACTTC
CASSSFPKEQYF
>-|TRBV18|TRBD1|TRBJ1-1
TGTGCCAGCTCGGGACAGGTTAACACTGAAGCTTTCTTT
CASSGQVNTEAFF
>-|TRBV5-1|-|TRBJ2-7
TGCGCCAGCAGCTTGGTGGGGATCTCCCCCTACGAGCAGTACTTC
CASSLVGISPYEQYF
>-|TRBV30|-|TRBJ1-3
TGTGCCTGGAGTTCTAACAGGGTTGGAAACACCATATATTTT
CAWSSNRVGNTIYF
>few|TRBV30|-|TRBJ1-2
TGTGCCTGGAGTGAGGCGGGGCCTTACACCTTC
CAWSEAGPYTF
>-|TRBV14|-|TRBJ1-1
TGTGCCAGCAGCCAAGCATCCTGGAAGAACACTGAAGCTTTCTTT
CASSQASWKNTEAFF
>-|TRBV7-9|TRBD2|TRBJ2-7
TGTGCCAGCAGCTTCGGACTAGCTTTCTCCTCCTACGAGCAGTACTTC
CASSFGLAFSSYEQYF
>-|TRBV7-9|-|TRBJ1-1
TGTGCCAGCAGCCTGATGACAGGCGGGGCCACTGAAGCTTTCTTT
CASSLMTGGATEAFF
>-|TRBV4-1|-|TRBJ2-3
TGCGCCAGCAGCCAAGGATCCCTACTAGGTGCGCAGTATTTT
CASSQGSLLGAQYF
>-|TRBV5-1|-|TRBJ1-6
TGCGCCACCGGGGAGGGATTATATAATTCACCCCTCCACTTT
CATGEGLYNSPLHF
>-|TRBV6-5|-|TRBJ2-5
TGTGCCAGCAGCCGGAGCCGTGGAGAGACCCAGTACTTC
CASSRSRGETQYF
>-|TRBV5-1|-|TRBJ2-2
TGCGCCAGCAGCGGGTGGGGGTCGAACACCGGGGAGCTGTTTTTT
CASSGWGSNTGELFF
>-|TRBV6-6|TRBD1|TRBJ1-5
TGTGCCAGCAGTTACCCATTCGACAGGGGGCATATCGGCCAGCATTTT
CASSYPFDRGHIGQHF
>-|TRBV4-1|TRBD2|TRBJ2-7
TGCGCCAGCAGCCTAAGACCGGGACTATCGACCTACGAGCAGTACTTC
CASSLRPGLSTYEQYF
>-|TRBV5-5|-|TRBJ1-1
TGTGCCAGCAGCTTTACAGATACTGAAGCTTTCTTT
CASSFTDTEAFF
>few|TRBV29-1|-|TRBJ1-1
TGCAGCGTTCAATACAGCCAGACGACTGAAGCTTTCTTT
CSVQYSQTTEAFF
>-|TRBV7-9|-|TRBJ1-5
TGTGCCAGCAGCTACGGCGATAGCAATCAGCCCCAGCATTTT
CASSYGDSNQPQHF
>-|TRBV19|-|TRBJ1-1
TGTGCCAGTAATATAGACGGGGGGGGTTACACTGAAGCTTTCTTT
CASNIDGGGYTEAFF
>once|TRBV6-5|TRBD2|TRBJ2-1
TGTGCCAGCAGTTACTCGAGTGGGCTAGCGGGGAATGAGCAGTTCTTC
CASSYSSGLAGNEQFF
>once|TRBV10-3|-|TRBJ1-2
TGTGCCACCTCACCGGGACATCCTAGATATGGCTACACCTTC
CATSPGHPRYGYTF
>few|TRBV5-1|-|TRBJ1-1
TGCGCCAGCCGTAGGGCTTTGAACACTGAAGCTTTCTTT
CASRRALNTEAFF
>-|TRBV5-4|TRBD1|TRBJ1-1
TGTGCCAGCAGCCAATACGGACAGGGTAGGGGTGAAGCTTTCTTT
CASSQYGQGRGEAFF
>-|TRBV20-1|-|TRBJ2-5
TGCAGTGCGGGCGAAGAGACCCAGTACTTC
CSAGEETQYF
>-|TRBV5-6|-|TRBJ2-7
TGTGCCAGCAGCTTGGGTCGGCGGAGCTCCTACGAGCAGTACTTC
CASSLGRRSSYEQYF
>-|TRBV6-6|-|TRBJ1-6
TGTGCCAGCAGAGGGGGGGGCGCGCATTCACCCCTCCACTTT
CASRGGGAHSPLHF
>-|TRBV7-2|-|TRBJ2-5
TGTGCCAGCAGCTTCGGAGAGACCCAGTACTTC
CASSFGETQYF
>-|TRBV7-2|-|TRBJ1-1
TGTGCCAGCAGCTTAGGCATGAACACTGAAGCTTTCTTT
CASSLGMNTEAFF
>-|TRBV19|TRBD2|TRBJ2-3
TGTGCCAGTACCGGGAGGATCACAGATACGCAGTATTTT
CASTGRITDTQYF
>-|TRBV6-5|-|TRBJ1-3
TGTGCCAGCAGTTACCGCAATGGAAACACCATATATTTT
CASSYRNGNTIYF
>-|TRBV28|-|TRBJ1-1
TGTGCCAGCAGTTTATGGCGAACTGAAGCTTTCTTT
CASSLWRTEAFF
>-|TRBV11-2|-|TRBJ2-7
TGTGCCAGCAGCGCCCGGGATTACGGCTACGAGCAGTACTTC
CASSARDYGYEQYF
>-|TRBV7-2|-|TRBJ1-4
TGTGCCAGCAGCTTAGCGTCCGGAACTAATGAAAAACTGTTTTTT
CASSLASGTNEKLFF
>few|TRBV27|-|TRBJ1-1
TGTGCCAGCAGTTTAGTGGGACGTCTGAACACTGAAGCTTTCTTT
CASSLVGRLNTEAFF
>-|TRBV7-2|TRBD1|TRBJ2-2
TGTGCCAGCAGCGCAACAAGACAGGGGGCCGCCGGGGAGCTGTTTTTT
CASSATRQGAAGELFF
>-|TRBV2|-|TRBJ1-5
TGTGCCAGCAGTACGCAGGGGCAGCCCCAGCATTTT
CASSTQGQPQHF
>-|TRBV27|-|TRBJ2-7
TGTGCCAGCAGTTTAGAAGGGAGGGGGCGTTCGGGGTACGAGCAGTACTTC
CASSLEGRGRSGYEQYF
>-|TRBV5-4|-|TRBJ1-1
TGTGCCAGCAGCTTGGAGGCGGGGAACACTGAAGCTTTCTTT
CASSLEAGNTEAFF
>-|TRBV9|-|TRBJ2-7
TGTGCCAGCAGCGAGGGAGCAGACACAGGCGAGCAGTACTTC
CASSEGADTGEQYF
>-|TRBV5-1|-|TRBJ2-5
TGCGCCAGCAGCTTTATAGGTCTCCAAGAGACCCAGTACTTC
CASSFIGLQETQYF
>-|TRBV19|TRBD1|TRBJ1-5
TGTGCCAGTAGTACCCTTAGGACAGGGCGAGGGCAGCCCCAGCATTTT
CASSTLRTGRGQPQHF
>once|TRBV6-6|-|TRBJ1-5
TGTGCCAGCACCCACACCGGGCAGCCCCAGCATTTT
CASTHTGQPQHF
>few|TRBV7-8|TRBD1|TRBJ1-2
TGTGCCAGCAGCTGGGGGACAGGGAATGGCTACACCTTC
CASSWGTGNGYTF
>-|TRBV5-1|-|TRBJ1-2
TGCGCCAGCAGCCCCCTCCTGACACCCGAATATGGCTACACCTTC
CASSPLLTPEYGYTF
>-|TRBV4-1|-|TRBJ2-1
TGCGCCAGCAGCCAAGATCAAGGCAATGAGCAGTTCTTC
CASSQDQGNEQFF
>-|TRBV7-3|TRBD1|TRBJ1-2
TGTGCCAGCAGCTTGGGGACAGACTATGGCTACACCTTC
CASSLGTDYGYTF
>-|TRBV18|TRBD1|TRBJ2-7
TGTGCCAGCTCGCCATTGACAGGGGGCGAGCAGTACTTC
CASSPLTGGEQYF
>-|TRBV5-6|-|TRBJ2-7
TGTGCCAGCAGCATCGCGGGGAGCGACGAGCAGTACTTC
CASSIAGSDEQYF
>-|TRBV13|TRBD1|TRBJ1-1
TGTGCCAGCAGCTTTCCAGGGGGCACTGAAGCTTTCTTT
CASSFPGGTEAFF
>once|TRBV7-9|-|TRBJ1-5
TGTGCCAGCAGCGCACCGGGGACGGGCAATCAGCCCCAGCATTTT
CASSAPGTGNQPQHF
>-|TRBV20-1|-|TRBJ2-7
TGCAGTGCCCGGACTGGCTACGAGCAGTACTTC
CSARTGYEQYF
>-|TRBV7-2|-|TRBJ1-6
TGTGCCAGCAGCTTAGGAAGTAATTCACCCCTCCACTTT
CASSLGSNSPLHF
>once|TRBV18|-|TRBJ1-4
TGTGCCAGCTCACCACAGGGAGGTGAAAAACTGTTTTTT
CASSPQGGEKLFF
>once|TRBV4-3|-|TRBJ2-7
TGCGCCAGCAGCCACCAACTGGACAGCTACTACGAGCAGTACTTC
CASSHQLDSYYEQYF
>-|TRBV7-6|TRBD1|TRBJ2-7
TGTGCCAGCAGCACCCCCAGGGGGCCATCCTACGAGCAGTACTTC
CASSTPRGPSYEQYF
>-|TRBV27|-|TRBJ2-7
TGTGCCAGCAGTTTAAGGGCGGGACGGACCTACGAGCAGTACTTC
CASSLRAGRTYEQYF